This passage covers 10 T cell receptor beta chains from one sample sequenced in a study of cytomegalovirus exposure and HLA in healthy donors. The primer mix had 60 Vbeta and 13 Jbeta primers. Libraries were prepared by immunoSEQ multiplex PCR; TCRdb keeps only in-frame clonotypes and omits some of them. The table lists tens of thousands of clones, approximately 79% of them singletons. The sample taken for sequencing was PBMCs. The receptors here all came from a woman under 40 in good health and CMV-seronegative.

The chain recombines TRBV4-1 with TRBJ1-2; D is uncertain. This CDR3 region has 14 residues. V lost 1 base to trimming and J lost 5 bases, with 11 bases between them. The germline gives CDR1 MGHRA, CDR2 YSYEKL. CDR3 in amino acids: CASSQVRGGYGYTF. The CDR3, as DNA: TGCGCCAGCAGCCAAGTTCGGGGTGGGTATGGCTACACCTTC.

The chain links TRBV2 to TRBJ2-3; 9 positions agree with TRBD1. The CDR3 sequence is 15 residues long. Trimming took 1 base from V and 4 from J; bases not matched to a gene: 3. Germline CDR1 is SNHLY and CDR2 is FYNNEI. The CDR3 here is CASSEETGGPDTQYF. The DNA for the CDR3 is TGTGCCAGCAGTGAAGAAACAGGGGGCCCAGATACGCAGTATTTT.

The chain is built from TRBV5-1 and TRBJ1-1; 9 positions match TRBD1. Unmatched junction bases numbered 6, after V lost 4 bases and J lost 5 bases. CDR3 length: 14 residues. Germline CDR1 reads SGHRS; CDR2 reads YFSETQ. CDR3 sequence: CASSSGQGTTEAFF. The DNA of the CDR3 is TGCGCCAGCAGCAGCGGACAGGGGACTACTGAAGCTTTCTTT.

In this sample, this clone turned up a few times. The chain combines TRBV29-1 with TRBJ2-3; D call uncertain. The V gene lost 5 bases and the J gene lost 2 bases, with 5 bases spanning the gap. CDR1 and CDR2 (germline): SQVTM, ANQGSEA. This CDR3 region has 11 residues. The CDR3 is CSVFHTDTQYF. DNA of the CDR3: TGCAGCGTTTTCCACACAGATACGCAGTATTTT.

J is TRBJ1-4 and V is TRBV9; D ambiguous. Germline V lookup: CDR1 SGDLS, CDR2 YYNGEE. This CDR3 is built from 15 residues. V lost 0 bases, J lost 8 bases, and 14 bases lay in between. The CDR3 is CASSVADRGWEKLFF. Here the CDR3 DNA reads TGTGCCAGCAGCGTAGCCGACCGGGGATGGGAAAAACTGTTTTTT.

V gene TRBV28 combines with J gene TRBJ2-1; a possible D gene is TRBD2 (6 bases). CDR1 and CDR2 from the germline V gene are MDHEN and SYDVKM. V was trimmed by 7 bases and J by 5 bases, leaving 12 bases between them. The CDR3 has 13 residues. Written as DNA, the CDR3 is TGTGCCAGCATGCGGGGCGGGAACAATGAGCAGTTCTTC. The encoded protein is CASMRGGNNEQFF.

CDR3 DNA sequence: TGTGCCAGCAGTTTAATCGGGGGGAGCTCCTATAATTCACCCCTCCACTTT. Translated, it gives CASSLIGGSSYNSPLHF. The rearrangement links TRBV27 to TRBJ1-6, with TRBD1 as a possible D gene (5 bases). CDR3 length: 17 residues. CDR1 MNHEY and CDR2 SMNVEV come from the germline V gene (reference sequence). Trimming cost V 2 bases and J 0 bases, with 11 bases left between them.

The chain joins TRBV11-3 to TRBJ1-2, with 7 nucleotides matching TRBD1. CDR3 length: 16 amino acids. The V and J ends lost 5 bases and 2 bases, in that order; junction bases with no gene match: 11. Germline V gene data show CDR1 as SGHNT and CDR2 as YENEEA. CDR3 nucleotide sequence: TGTGCCAGCAGCCAAAGAGTACAGACAGGGAACTATGGCTACACCTTC. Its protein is CASSQRVQTGNYGYTF.

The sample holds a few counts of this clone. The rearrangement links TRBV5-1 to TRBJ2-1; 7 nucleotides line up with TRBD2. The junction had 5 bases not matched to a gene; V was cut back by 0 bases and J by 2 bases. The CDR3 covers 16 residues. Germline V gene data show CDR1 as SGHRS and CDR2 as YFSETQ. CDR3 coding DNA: TGCGCCAGCAGCTTGGTTGCAGCGGGAACCTACAATGAGCAGTTCTTC. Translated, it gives CASSLVAAGTYNEQFF. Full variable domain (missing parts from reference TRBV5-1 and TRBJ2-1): KAGVTQTPRYLIKTRGQQVTLSCSPISGHRSVSWYQQTPGQGLQFLFEYFSETQRNKGNFPGRFSGRQFSNSRSEMNVSTLELGDSALYLCASSLVAAGTYNEQFFGPGTRLTVL.

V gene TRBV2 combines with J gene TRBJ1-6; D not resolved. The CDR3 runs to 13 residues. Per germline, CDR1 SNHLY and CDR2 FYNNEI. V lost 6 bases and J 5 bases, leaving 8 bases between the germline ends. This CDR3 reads CASRVEDNSPLHF. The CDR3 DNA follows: TGTGCCAGCAGGGTAGAGGATAATTCACCCCTCCACTTT.